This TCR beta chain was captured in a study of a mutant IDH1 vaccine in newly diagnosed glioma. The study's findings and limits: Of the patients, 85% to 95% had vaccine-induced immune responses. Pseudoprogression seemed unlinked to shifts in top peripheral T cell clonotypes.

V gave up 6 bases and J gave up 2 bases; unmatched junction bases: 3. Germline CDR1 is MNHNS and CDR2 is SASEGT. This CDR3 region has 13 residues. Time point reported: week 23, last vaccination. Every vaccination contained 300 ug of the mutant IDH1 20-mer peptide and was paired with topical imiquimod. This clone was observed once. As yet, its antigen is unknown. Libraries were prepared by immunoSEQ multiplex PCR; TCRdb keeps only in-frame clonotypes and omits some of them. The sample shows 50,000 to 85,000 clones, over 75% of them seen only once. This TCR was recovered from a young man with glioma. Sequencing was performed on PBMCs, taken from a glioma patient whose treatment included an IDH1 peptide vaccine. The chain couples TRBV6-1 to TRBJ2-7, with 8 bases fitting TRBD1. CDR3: CASSRTGPYEQYF. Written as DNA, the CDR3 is TGTGCCAGCAGCCGGACAGGGCCCTACGAGCAGTACTTC.